These 19 T cell receptor beta chains came from one sample sequenced in a study of shared clonotypes between healthy human individuals. Data came from immunoSEQ multiplex PCR; TCRdb stores just in-frame clones and leaves some out. This sample has approximately 2,300,000 clones, with less than 95% found just once. Sequenced sample: naive CD4+ T cells from PBMCs. Subset indicated: CD45RA+ positively selected. These receptors were taken from a man younger than 35 in good health. Some clones in this sample may be carry-over from other donors' samples.

The CDR3 protein is CASTPRPVSYEQYF. CDR3 nucleotides: TGTGCCAGCACCCCAAGGCCGGTCTCCTACGAGCAGTACTTC. This chain links TRBV6-6 with TRBJ2-7, with no clear D. Trimming left V 7 bases short and J 0 bases short, with 13 bases between. Per the germline V gene, CDR1 is MNHNY and CDR2 is SVGAGI (reference sequence). The length of the CDR3 is 14 residues.

This clone appeared once. Other DNA sequences of this sample code for an identical CDR3. V usage is TRBV7-2 and J usage is TRBJ2-3, with 7 positions matching TRBD2. V was clipped by 0 bases and J by 5 bases; unmatched bases: 2. The germline V gene encodes CDR1 SGHTA and CDR2 FQGNSA. The CDR3 is made up of 14 amino acids. CDR3 sequence reads: CASSLAGGLDTQYF. The CDR3 DNA reads TGTGCCAGCAGCTTAGCGGGAGGGCTAGATACGCAGTATTTT.

This clone was recorded a few times. V usage is TRBV11-3 and J usage is TRBJ1-1; D gene unclear. Germline V lookup: CDR1 SGHNT, CDR2 YENEEA. This CDR3 has 13 amino acids. V was shortened by 5 bases and J by 0 bases, with 7 bases between the two germline ends. CDR3 sequence (DNA): TGTGCCAGCAGCCCTGGTGTGAACACTGAAGCTTTCTTT. As protein: CASSPGVNTEAFF.

The chain combines TRBV19 with TRBJ2-5; tentatively, D is TRBD1 (5 bases). CDR1 is LNHDA and CDR2 is SQIVND in the germline V gene (reference sequence). This CDR3 has 14 residues. With 5 bases removed from V and 0 bases from J, the gap between germline ends came to 10 bases. CDR3 region: CASSSRANQETQYF. In nucleotides, the CDR3 is TGTGCCAGTAGTTCCAGGGCCAACCAAGAGACCCAGTACTTC.

Written as DNA, the CDR3 is TGTGCCAGCAGGAAGGAAGCGACAGGGGTGAACACTGAAGCTTTCTTT. The encoded protein is CASRKEATGVNTEAFF. The J gene is TRBJ1-1, the V gene TRBV27, with 8 bases lining up with TRBD1. The CDR3 spans 16 residues. In germline, CDR1 is MNHEY, CDR2 SMNVEV (reference sequence). V shed 6 bases, J shed 0 bases, and the junction held 9 bases outside the gene matches.

The chain couples TRBV30 to TRBJ2-7; D is ambiguous. Looked up from germline, CDR1 is GTSNPN and CDR2 is SVGIG (reference sequence). The CDR3 spans 14 residues. Trimming removed 3 bases from V and 5 bases from J, with 17 bases in between. The CDR3 sequence is CAWRRYSGVHEQYF. CDR3 DNA: TGTGCCTGGAGACGGTACAGTGGGGTCCACGAGCAGTACTTC. Filled out from reference TRBV30 and TRBJ2-7, the complete variable domain reads SQTIHQWPATLVQPVGSPLSLECTVEGTSNPNLYWYRQAAGRGLQLLFYSVGIGQISSEVPQNLSASRPQDRQFILSSKKLLLSDSGFYLCAWRRYSGVHEQYFGPGTRLTVT.

The chain combines TRBV30 with TRBJ1-2; D remains ambiguous. CDR1 and CDR2 (germline): GTSNPN, SVGIG (reference sequence). CDR3 length: 9 amino acids. Trimming pared 5 bases from V and 6 bases from J, leaving 4 bases between. The CDR3 nucleotides are TGTGCCTGGGCCGATGGCTACACCTTC. This gives the protein CAWADGYTF.

The chain uses TRBV7-2 and TRBJ2-2; tentative D call: TRBD2 (5 bases). CDR1 and CDR2 (germline): SGHTA, FQGNSA. Trimming left V 9 bases short and J 0 bases short, with 5 bases between. This CDR3 is 12 amino acids long. As DNA, the CDR3 is TGTGCCAGGCGGGCGAACACCGGGGAGCTGTTTTTT. This sequence encodes CARRANTGELFF.

This clone was seen a single time. The rearrangement joins TRBV7-2 to TRBJ1-1; D is perhaps TRBD1 (5 bases). Germline loops: CDR1 SGHTA, CDR2 FQGNSA. There are 15 residues in the CDR3. The germline V and J ends were trimmed by 5 bases and 1 base, with 14 bases remaining between them. The CDR3, as DNA: TGTGCCAGCAGCCCAGGGCTGTTCAGGAACACTGAAGCTTTCTTT. This encodes CASSPGLFRNTEAFF.

The chain carries TRBV5-4 and TRBJ1-2; D remains ambiguous. V dropped 5 bases and J dropped 6 bases, with 14 bases sitting between them. The CDR3 is made up of 13 amino acids. Germline-derived CDR1 and CDR2 are SGHNT and YYREEE (reference sequence). DNA of the CDR3: TGTGCCAGCAGTCGGGCCCAGGAAAATGGCTACACCTTC. Amino acid sequence: CASSRAQENGYTF.

The chain combines TRBV4-1 with TRBJ2-5; 11 bases map to TRBD2. CDR1 and CDR2 (germline): MGHRA, YSYEKL. J was trimmed by 4 bases and V by 7 bases; bases with no gene match: 8. This CDR3 is built from 15 residues. CDR3 coding DNA: TGCGCCAGCACCCTCACTAGCGGGGGTCGAGAGACCCAGTACTTC. It is translated as CASTLTSGGRETQYF.

The chain carries TRBV6-5 and TRBJ2-7, with TRBD2 matching 9 bases. Trimming took 8 bases from V and 0 from J; bases not matched to a gene: 8. Germline lookup yields CDR1 MNHEY and CDR2 SVGAGI. This CDR3 is built from 15 residues. The DNA of the CDR3 is TGTGCCAGCCGATCTCTAGCGGGAAGCTCCTACGAGCAGTACTTC. It codes for CASRSLAGSSYEQYF.

This clone was detected once. The J gene is TRBJ2-7, the V gene TRBV5-5, with D tentatively TRBD2 (6 bases). Trimming took off 0 bases at V and 5 bases at J, with 9 bases between the two ends. CDR1 and CDR2 from the germline V gene are SGHKS and YYEKEE (reference sequence). The CDR3 sequence is 13 residues long. The DNA for the CDR3 is TGTGCCAGCAGCTTGGGAAGGGAGGACGAGCAGTACTTC. It specifies CASSLGREDEQYF.

The chain has TRBV11-2 and TRBJ1-2; TRBD1 is a possible D gene (5 bases). The CDR3 is made up of 17 amino acids. The ends were cut back, 1 base at V and 4 bases at J, with 19 bases in the middle. Germline V CDR1 and CDR2: SGHAT, FQNNGV. CDR3 bases: TGTGCCAGCAGCTTAGTACCCCAGACAGAATTTAGCTATGGCTACACCTTC. This codes for CASSLVPQTEFSYGYTF.

In nucleotides, the CDR3 is TGTGCCAGCAGCTCGACACAGGGGCTTGGGGAGACCCAGTACTTC. Translation: CASSSTQGLGETQYF. This sequence joins TRBV7-9 and TRBJ2-5; 7 nucleotides line up with TRBD1. Per germline, CDR1 SEHNR and CDR2 FQNEAQ (reference sequence). There are 15 residues in the CDR3. V trimming: 4 bases; J trimming: 5 bases; junction bases outside the gene matches: 10.

This sequence joins TRBV7-7 and TRBJ1-1; D unresolved. CDR1 and CDR2 (germline): SSHAT, FNYEAQ (reference sequence). The CDR3 has 15 residues. Trimming stripped 3 bases from V and 5 bases from J, with 16 bases between. CDR3 DNA: TGTGCCAGCAGCTTGGGCCCTTACGTGGAAACTGAAGCTTTCTTT. It is translated as CASSLGPYVETEAFF.

The rearrangement links TRBV6-1 to TRBJ2-7; 7 nucleotides match TRBD2. The CDR3 loop spans 14 amino acids. V lost 5 bases and J lost 0; bases outside the gene matches: 4. Per the germline V gene, CDR1 is MNHNS and CDR2 is SASEGT. The CDR3 loop reads CASSRSGDSYEQYF. Written as DNA, the CDR3 is TGTGCCAGCAGTAGAAGCGGGGACTCCTACGAGCAGTACTTC.

The chain is built from TRBV18 and TRBJ2-5; possibly TRBD1 for D (5 bases). Per the germline V gene, CDR1 is KGHSH and CDR2 is LQKENI. There are 14 residues in the CDR3. The germline V and J ends were trimmed by 0 bases and 4 bases, with 9 bases remaining between them. For the CDR3, the DNA is TGTGCCAGCTCACCACCAGACAGATTAGAGACCCAGTACTTC. Translation: CASSPPDRLETQYF. The variable domain in full, with the rest retrieved from reference TRBV18 and TRBJ2-5, is NAGVMQNPRHLVRRRGQEARLRCSPMKGHSHVYWYRQLPEEGLKFMVYLQKENIIDESGMPKERFSAEFPKEGPSILRIQQVVRGDSAAYFCASSPPDRLETQYFGPGTRLLVL.

The chain uses TRBV9 and TRBJ2-6; 9 bases are a match to TRBD1. The CDR3 is 18 residues long. Trimming removed 0 bases from V and 0 bases from J; junction bases left unmatched: 4. The germline V gene has CDR1 SGDLS and CDR2 YYNGEE. CDR3: CASSVGGDRVSGANVLTF. CDR3 coding DNA: TGTGCCAGCAGCGTAGGAGGGGACAGGGTCTCTGGGGCCAACGTCCTGACTTTC.